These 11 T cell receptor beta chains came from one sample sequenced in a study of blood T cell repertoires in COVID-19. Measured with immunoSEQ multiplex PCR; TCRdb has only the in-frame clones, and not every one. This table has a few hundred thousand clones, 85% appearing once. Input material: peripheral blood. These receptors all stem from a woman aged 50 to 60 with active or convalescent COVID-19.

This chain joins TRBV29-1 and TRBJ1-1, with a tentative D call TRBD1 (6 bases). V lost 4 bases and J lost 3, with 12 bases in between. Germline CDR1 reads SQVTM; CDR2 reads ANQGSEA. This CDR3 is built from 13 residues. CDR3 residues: CSVAGAFDTEAFF. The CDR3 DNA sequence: TGCAGCGTTGCAGGGGCTTTTGACACTGAAGCTTTCTTT. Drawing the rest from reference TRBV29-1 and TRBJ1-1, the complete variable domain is SAVISQKPSRDICQRGTSLTIQCQVDSQVTMMFWYRQQPGQSLTLIATANQGSEATYESGFVIDKFPISRPNLTFSTLTVSNMSPEDSSIYLCSVAGAFDTEAFFGQGTRLTVV.

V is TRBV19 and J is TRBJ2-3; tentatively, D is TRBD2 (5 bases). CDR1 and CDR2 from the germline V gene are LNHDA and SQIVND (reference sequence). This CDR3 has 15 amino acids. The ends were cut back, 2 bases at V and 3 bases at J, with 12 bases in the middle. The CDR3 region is CASSIMGARTDTQYF. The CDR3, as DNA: TGTGCCAGTAGTATAATGGGAGCCAGGACAGATACGCAGTATTTT.

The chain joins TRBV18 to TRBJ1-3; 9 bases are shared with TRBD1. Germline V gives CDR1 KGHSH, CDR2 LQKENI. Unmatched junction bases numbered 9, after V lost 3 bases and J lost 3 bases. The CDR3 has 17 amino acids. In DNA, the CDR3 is TGTGCCAGCTCACCCCTAATACCGACAGGGGGTGGAAACACCATATATTTT. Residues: CASSPLIPTGGGNTIYF.

The CDR3 sequence: CASRGTSGSDTQYF. As DNA, the CDR3 is TGTGCCAGTAGGGGGACTAGCGGGAGTGATACGCAGTATTTT. The V gene is TRBV19, the J gene TRBJ2-3, with TRBD2 matching 14 bases. Germline lookup yields CDR1 LNHDA and CDR2 SQIVND (reference sequence). V was pared by 6 bases and J by 6 bases, with 2 bases of the junction left unmatched. CDR3 length: 14 residues.

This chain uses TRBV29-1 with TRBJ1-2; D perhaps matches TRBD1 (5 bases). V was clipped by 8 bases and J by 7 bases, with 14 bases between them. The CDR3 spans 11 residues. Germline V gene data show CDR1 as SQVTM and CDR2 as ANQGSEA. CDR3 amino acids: CSHGGVGGYTF. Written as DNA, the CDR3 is TGCAGCCACGGGGGGGTCGGTGGCTACACCTTC.

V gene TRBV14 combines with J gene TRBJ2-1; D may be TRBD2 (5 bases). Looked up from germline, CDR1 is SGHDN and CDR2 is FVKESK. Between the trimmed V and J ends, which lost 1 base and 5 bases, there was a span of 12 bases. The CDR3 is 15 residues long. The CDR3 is CASSQGLMRDNEQFF. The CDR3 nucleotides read TGTGCCAGCAGCCAAGGACTAATGCGGGACAATGAGCAGTTCTTC.

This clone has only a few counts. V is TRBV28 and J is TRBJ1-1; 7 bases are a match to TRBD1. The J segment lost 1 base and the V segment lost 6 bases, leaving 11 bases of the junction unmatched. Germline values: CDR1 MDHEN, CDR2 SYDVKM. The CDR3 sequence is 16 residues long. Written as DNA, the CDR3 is TGTGCCAGCAGAATCGGGACAGCCGGAAAGAACACTGAAGCTTTCTTT. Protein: CASRIGTAGKNTEAFF.

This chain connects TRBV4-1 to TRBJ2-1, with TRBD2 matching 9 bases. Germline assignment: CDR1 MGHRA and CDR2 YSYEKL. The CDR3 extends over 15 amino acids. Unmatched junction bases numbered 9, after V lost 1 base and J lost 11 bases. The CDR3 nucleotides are TGCGCCAGCAGCCAAGTCCAGCGGGAGGACGGAAAGCAGTTCTTC. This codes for CASSQVQREDGKQFF.

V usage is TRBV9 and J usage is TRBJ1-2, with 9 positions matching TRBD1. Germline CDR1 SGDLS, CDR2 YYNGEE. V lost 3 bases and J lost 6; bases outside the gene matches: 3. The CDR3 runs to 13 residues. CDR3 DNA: TGTGCCAGCAGCGCCGGGACAGGGAATGGCTACACCTTC. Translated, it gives CASSAGTGNGYTF.

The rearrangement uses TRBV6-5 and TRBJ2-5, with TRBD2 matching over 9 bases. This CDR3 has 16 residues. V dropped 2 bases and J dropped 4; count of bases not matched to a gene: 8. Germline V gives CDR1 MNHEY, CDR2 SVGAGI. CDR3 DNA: TGTGCCAGCAGTTACCAACTAGCGGGCGGAGGAGAGACCCAGTACTTC. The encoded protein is CASSYQLAGGGETQYF.

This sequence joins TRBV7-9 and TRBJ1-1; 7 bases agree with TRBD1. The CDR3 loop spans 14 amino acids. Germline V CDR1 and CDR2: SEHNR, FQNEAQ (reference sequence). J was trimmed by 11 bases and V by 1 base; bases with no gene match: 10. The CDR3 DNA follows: TGTGCCAGCAGCTTAGGGGAGACAGGGAGTAGGGCTTTCTTT. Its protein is CASSLGETGSRAFF.